One T cell receptor beta chain is described in this entry. This clonotype appeared many times. Its antigen is currently not known. No base qualities exist here, and no much larger clone lies one base off it. Patients with hyperthyroidism were aged 18 to 65 years, had been newly diagnosed, and had a disease duration of less than 2 months. Patients with other autoimmune diseases, uncontrolled infections, pregnancy or lactation were excluded. Clinical symptoms, serum thyroxine, TRAb, thyroid ultrasound and orbital computed tomography were used for diagnosis. Total RNA was extracted using Trizol reagent, and RNA quality was checked on an Agilent 2100 Bioanalyzer. From its cysteine to its phenylalanine, the CDR3 spans 15 amino acids. The DNA shown is the 45-base CDR3, in frame from base 1. At the junction V is shortened by 10 bases and J by 0 bases, with 18 bases in between. CDR1 and CDR2, looked up from the germline V gene, are ENHRY and SYGVKD.

This specimen comes from a study of Graves' ophthalmopathy and Graves' hyperthyroidism (dated by TCRdb to 2017 to 2018). At the level of the whole study: Hyperthyroidism was considered stable if no progression to ophthalmopathy occurred within 18 months of follow-up. The study used signatures of the TCR beta repertoire to tell Graves' ophthalmopathy apart from Graves' hyperthyroidism and to predict which patients would progress to ophthalmopathy. In total, some 140 blood samples were TCR-sequenced: 43 ophthalmopathy, under 80 hyperthyroidism and some 17 hyperthyroidism-to-ophthalmopathy patients. To explore V-J signatures distinguishing ophthalmopathy from hyperthyroidism, a discovery set of 100 patients (43 ophthalmopathy, around 55 stable hyperthyroidism) was enrolled. An independent validation cohort comprised some 18 hyperthyroidism patients and 17 patients who later progressed from hyperthyroidism to ophthalmopathy. T-cell repertoires of thyroid tissue and blood were compared in six or seven hyperthyroidism patients. Following sampling, methimazole starting at 30 mg daily was administered to hyperthyroidism patients, and high-dose intravenous methylprednisolone was administered to ophthalmopathy patients.

Results and caveats for the whole study, not just this receptor: Most expanded thyroid clonotypes with frequency above 0.001 were also detected in blood, suggesting blood repertoires may reflect the thyroid immune response. In validation, the model predicted ophthalmopathy progression with about 71% sensitivity and less than 80% specificity; roughly eleven predicted patients were CT-confirmed with GO in a median of about 6.1 months. No statistical method was used to set the sample size in advance, and the investigators knew which group each participant was assigned to. In cross-validation, the 13-signature model distinguished ophthalmopathy from stable hyperthyroidism with nearly 90% sensitivity and around 82% specificity, and in the test set the corresponding values were approximately 80% and 68%.

For repertoire sequencing, the TCR beta CDR3 regions were amplified from RNA transcripts. A first-round RT-PCR used HTBI primers with the Qiagen OneStep RT-PCR kit, followed by a second-round multiplex PCR, size selection and purification. Libraries were sequenced on an Illumina HiSeq2000 using paired-end 100 bp reads. In the authors' own workflow: Reads were processed with SOAPnuke, discarding reads with adapters, uncalled bases, mean Phred below 15, or no exact constant-primer or identifier match. COPE v1.2.5 was used to merge high-quality paired reads. Each unique nucleotide sequence was treated as a clonotype, and MiTCR v1.1 was used to align the clonotypes to the IMGT TRB V, D and J references. Analysis was restricted to V-J combinations with a frequency above 0.0001, which covered about 99% of repertoires. For each V-J combination, a TCR clonal expansion and chaos score was defined as the ratio of F50 clonal expansion to chaos observed in the TCRdist matrix. Welch's t-statistics and random forest were used to narrow the features down to 13 V-J combinations, which were then fed into a naive Bayes classifier. Thyroid-blood repertoire similarity was quantified with the Morisita-Horn index. The public reads were run again by TCRdb, first through fastp at Q25 and then through MiXCR, and only productive beta chains were kept. Rows with a matching CDR3 protein are joined into one entry that keeps the most common DNA and genes. In this record, the V and J calls reflect TCRdb's handling and not the investigators' own analysis. This sample holds some 1.1 million distinct CDR3 sequences; 35% to 40% were observed only once. Around 10% of the sample belongs to the ten largest clones.

Sequencing was performed on peripheral blood or thyroid tissue (not recorded which). This chain is built from TRBV10-3 and TRBJ1-1; possibly the D gene is TRBD1, per 5 matching bases. This clonotype was sampled from an adult man with Graves' hyperthyroidism. The DNA reads as follows: TGTGCCAGCAGCAGAACCGGGACGGTGAACACTGAAGCTTTCTTT. This is translated as CASSRTGTVNTEAFF.